This TCR beta chain originates from a study of a mutant IDH1 vaccine in newly diagnosed glioma. Overall study context: A roughly 62% male, approximately 38% female split and a mean age of 40.4 years characterized treated patients. Former treatment meant radiotherapy, temozolomide, or both; the majority had gotten both.

Details on this clone: Its antigen is unidentified.

This sample's time point: baseline, week 1 (first vaccination visit). Regarding treatment: pre-vaccination baseline after standard-of-care therapy. Clones were sequenced by immunoSEQ multiplex PCR, and TCRdb holds only the in-frame ones, with some missing. The sample yields 70,000 to 100,000 clones, over 75% seen once. Study observations and caveats: Among all patients, vaccine-induced immune responses occurred in 93.3%.

CDR1 is GTSNPN, CDR2 SVGIG, per germline (reference sequence). The V end lost 3 bases, the J end lost 6 bases, and 18 bases lay between the germline ends. The CDR3 sequence is 15 residues long. The receptor was isolated from a middle-aged man with glioma. Some clones in this sample may be carry-over from other donors' samples. Source: PBMCs, taken from a glioma patient treated with radiotherapy, temozolomide or both. The chain has TRBV30 and TRBJ2-1; D is perhaps TRBD1 (6 bases). In nucleotides, the CDR3 is TGTGCCTGGAGAATAGACAGGCGCGTCCCCAATGAGCAGTTCTTC. It is translated as CAWRIDRRVPNEQFF.